These 9 T cell receptor beta chains share one sample of origin, sequenced in a study of identical twins. MiXCR was run by TCRdb on the 5' RACE reads, yielding one entry per CDR3 protein. Among about 530,000 distinct CDR3 sequences listed, 20% to 25% were seen once. A further study also used this sample, focusing on yellow fever vaccine responses in identical twins.

The sample taken for sequencing was CD4+ T cells sorted from blood. Receptor source: a woman aged 18-35 years in good health.

This chain joins TRBV2 and TRBJ2-2; D call uncertain. Per germline, CDR1 SNHLY and CDR2 FYNNEI. Trimming took 7 bases from V and 5 from J, leaving 11 bases between them. CDR3 length: 13 residues. The CDR3 nucleotides read TGTGCCAGCACTTCGGAAACGACCGGGGAGCTGTTTTTT. It translates to CASTSETTGELFF.

V is TRBV5-1 and J is TRBJ2-5, with D possibly TRBD1 on 5 matching bases. The CDR3 totals 11 residues. Germline CDR1 and CDR2: SGHRS and YFSETQ. Trimming took 0 bases from V and 11 from J, leaving 8 bases between them. For the CDR3, the DNA is TGCGCCAGCAGCTTGGAGGGGCCTCAGTACTTC. Its protein is CASSLEGPQYF.

The chain links TRBV20-1 to TRBJ2-7, with 11 bases identical to TRBD2. CDR3 size: 14 residues. J gave up 4 bases and V 5 bases, and 7 bases lay outside the gene matches. Germline V CDR1 and CDR2: DFQATT, SNEGSKA (reference sequence). Here the CDR3 reads CSAPGTSGLYEQYF. CDR3 in DNA: TGCAGTGCTCCCGGGACTAGCGGCCTTTACGAGCAGTACTTC.

The chain is built from TRBV29-1 and TRBJ1-5; D remains unclear. The CDR3 covers 12 residues. V was clipped by 4 bases and J by 3 bases, with 7 bases between them. Germline V gene lookup returns CDR1 SQVTM and CDR2 ANQGSEA. The CDR3 protein is CSVATNNQPQHF. CDR3 nucleotide sequence: TGCAGCGTTGCCACCAACAATCAGCCCCAGCATTTT.

The chain has TRBV9 and TRBJ2-3; no definite D call. Germline-derived CDR1 and CDR2 are SGDLS and YYNGEE. This CDR3 has 17 amino acids. Trimming stripped 4 bases from V and 0 bases from J, with 18 bases between. The CDR3 sequence is CASSSGVLSPSTDTQYF. Here the CDR3 DNA reads TGTGCCAGCAGCTCAGGAGTTCTCTCCCCTAGCACAGATACGCAGTATTTT.

The V call is TRBV20-1, the J call TRBJ2-7, with 9 bases aligning to TRBD2. CDR3 length equals 13 residues. Per germline, CDR1 DFQATT and CDR2 SNEGSKA (reference sequence). Trimming removed 3 bases from V and 6 bases from J; junction bases left unmatched: 6. CDR3 sequence (DNA): TGCAGTGCTAGTTTCTTAGCGGGAGTCGAGCAGTACTTC. This encodes CSASFLAGVEQYF.

Only a few counts were recorded for this clonotype. The CDR3 here is CASSPNLGGGTEAFF. As DNA, the CDR3 is TGTGCCAGCTCACCCAACTTAGGGGGTGGCACTGAAGCTTTCTTT. The gene calls are TRBV18 and TRBJ1-1; D might be TRBD1 (6 bases). The CDR3 loop spans 15 amino acids. Trimming stripped 3 bases from V and 4 bases from J, with 15 bases between. Germline values: CDR1 KGHSH, CDR2 LQKENI.

There are a few counts of this clonotype. This rearrangement joins TRBV12-3 or TRBV12-4 to TRBJ1-1; possibly TRBD1 for D (5 bases). The V end was cut by 1 base, the J end by 4 bases, with 7 bases between. The CDR3 extends over 13 amino acids. This chain's CDR3 is CASSLEGTTEAFF. The CDR3 nucleotides read TGTGCCAGCAGTTTAGAGGGGACCACTGAAGCTTTCTTT.

The CDR3 nucleotides are TGTGCCATCAGTGAGTCGGGCAGCAGCTCCTACGAGCAGTACTTC. Its protein is CAISESGSSSYEQYF. The rearrangement joins TRBV10-3 to TRBJ2-7; D ambiguous. Trimming stripped 0 bases from V and 0 bases from J, with 9 bases between. Germline loops: CDR1 ENHRY, CDR2 SYGVKD. This CDR3 spans 15 amino acids.